The clone carrying this T cell receptor beta chain has just one count. Its antigen is unknown. The sample originates from a study of vaccination and CD4 T cells after COVID-19. Germline values: CDR1 SGHDT, CDR2 YYEEEE. The CDR3 runs to 13 residues. V was clipped by 6 bases and J by 4 bases, with 13 bases between them. The assay that was used to sequence DNA from cultured CD4+ T cells was the Oncomine TCR Beta short-read assay. TCRdb fed the PCR reads into MiXCR, producing one record per CDR3 protein. Found here are 8,500 to 10,000 distinct CDR3 sequences, about 54% of them singletons; the top ten hold 6.5% to 8%. Treatment here: roughly ten-day PBMC culture with coronavirus spike peptide pools or control peptides (ViraFEST assay).

This TCR was sampled from a human donor who had recovered from COVID-19. The V gene is TRBV5-6, the J gene TRBJ1-2; maybe TRBD1 (5 bases). Sequencing was carried out using CD4+ T cells from blood, cultured in vitro. This chain's CDR3 is CASTTGAIYGYTF. CDR3 DNA: TGTGCCAGCACCACCGGGGCCATCTATGGCTACACCTTC. The entire variable domain, with the rest obtained from reference TRBV5-6 and TRBJ1-2, is as follows: DAGVTQSPTHLIKTRGQQVTLRCSPKSGHDTVSWYQQALGQGPQFIFQYYEEEERQRGNFPDRFSGHQFPNYSSELNVNALLLGDSALYLCASTTGAIYGYTFGSGTRLTVV.